This T cell receptor beta chain was identified in a study of T cells after posttransplantation cyclophosphamide. Findings of the study overall: Tissue-infiltrating T cells from skin or gut overlapped little with blood T cells. Later blood repertoires were often dominated by clones from the donor CD8+ memory compartment.

This related bone marrow graft donor gave peripheral blood on the day of marrow donation. Sequencing was performed with immunoSEQ multiplex PCR; in TCRdb, only in-frame clones are kept and a portion is missing. The sample includes around 25,000 clones, none of them occurring once. This CDR3 is 14 amino acids long. Trimming left V 0 bases short and J 4 bases short, with 7 bases between. CDR1 and CDR2 (germline): SGHDT, YYEEEE. This clone was recorded many times. Its cognate antigen is unknown. The chain employs TRBV5-6 and TRBJ2-2; tentative D call: TRBD2 (6 bases). This sequence originates from a woman aged 55 to 70 in good health, CMV-negative, and a related stem cell transplant donor. Sequencing input: PBMCs. CDR3 DNA: TGTGCCAGCAGCTTGGCGGGGGTCACCGGGGAGCTGTTTTTT. It codes for CASSLAGVTGELFF.